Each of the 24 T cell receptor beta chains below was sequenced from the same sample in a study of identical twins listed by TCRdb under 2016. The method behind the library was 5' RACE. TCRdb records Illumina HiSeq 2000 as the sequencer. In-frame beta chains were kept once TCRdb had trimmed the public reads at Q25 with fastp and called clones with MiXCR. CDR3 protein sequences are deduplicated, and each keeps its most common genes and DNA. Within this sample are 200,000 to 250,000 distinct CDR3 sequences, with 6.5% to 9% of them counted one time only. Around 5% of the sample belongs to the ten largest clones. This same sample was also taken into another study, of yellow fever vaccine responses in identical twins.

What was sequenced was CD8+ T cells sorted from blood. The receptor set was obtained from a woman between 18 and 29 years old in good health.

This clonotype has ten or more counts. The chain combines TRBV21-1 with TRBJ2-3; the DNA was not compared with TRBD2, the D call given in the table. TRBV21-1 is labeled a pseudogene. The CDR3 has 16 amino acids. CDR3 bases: TGTGCCAGAGACGGAGTAGCGGGGCCTAGCACAGATACGCAGTATTTT. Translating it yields CARDGVAGPSTDTQYF.

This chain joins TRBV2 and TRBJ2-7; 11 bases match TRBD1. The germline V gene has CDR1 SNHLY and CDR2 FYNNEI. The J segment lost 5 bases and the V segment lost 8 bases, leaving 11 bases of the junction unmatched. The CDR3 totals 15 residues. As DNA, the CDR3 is TGTGCCAGCGATAACTGGGACAGGGGGTTCCACGAGCAGTACTTC. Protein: CASDNWDRGFHEQYF.

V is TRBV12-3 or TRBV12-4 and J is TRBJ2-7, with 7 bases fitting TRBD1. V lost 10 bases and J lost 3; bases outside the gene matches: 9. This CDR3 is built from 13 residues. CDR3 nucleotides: TGTGCCAACAGAGGCCGGGACAGCTACGAGCAGTACTTC. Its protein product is CANRGRDSYEQYF.

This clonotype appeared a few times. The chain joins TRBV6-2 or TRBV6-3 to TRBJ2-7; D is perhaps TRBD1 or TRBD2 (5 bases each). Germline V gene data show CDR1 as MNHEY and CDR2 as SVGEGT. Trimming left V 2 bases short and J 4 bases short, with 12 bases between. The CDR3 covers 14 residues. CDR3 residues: CASSYRDLGYEQYF. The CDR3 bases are TGTGCCAGCAGTTACCGGGACCTGGGGTACGAGCAGTACTTC.

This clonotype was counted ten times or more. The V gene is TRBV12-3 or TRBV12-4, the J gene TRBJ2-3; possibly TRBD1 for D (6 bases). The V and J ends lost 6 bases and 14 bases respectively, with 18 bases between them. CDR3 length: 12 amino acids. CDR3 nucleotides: TGTGCCAGCAGAGGACAGTACCCAGATCGGTATTTT. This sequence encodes CASRGQYPDRYF.

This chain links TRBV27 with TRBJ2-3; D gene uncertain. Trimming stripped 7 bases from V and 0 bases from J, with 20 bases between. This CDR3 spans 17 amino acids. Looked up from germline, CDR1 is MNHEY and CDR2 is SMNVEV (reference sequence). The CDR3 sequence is CASTAREGTISTDTQYF. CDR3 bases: TGTGCCAGCACGGCCCGAGAAGGAACGATTAGCACAGATACGCAGTATTTT.

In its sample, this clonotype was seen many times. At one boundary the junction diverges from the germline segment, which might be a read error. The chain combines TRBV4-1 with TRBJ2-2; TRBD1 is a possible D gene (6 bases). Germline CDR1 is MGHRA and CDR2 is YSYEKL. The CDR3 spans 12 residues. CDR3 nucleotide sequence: TGTGCCAGCAGTCAGGGGACCGGGGAGCTGTTTTTT. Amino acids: CASSQGTGELFF.

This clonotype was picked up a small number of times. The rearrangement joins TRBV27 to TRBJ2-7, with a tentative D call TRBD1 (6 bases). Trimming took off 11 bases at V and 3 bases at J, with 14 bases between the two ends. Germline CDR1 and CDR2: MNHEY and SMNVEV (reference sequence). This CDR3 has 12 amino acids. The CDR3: CAAGTPYYEQYF. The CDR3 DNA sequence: TGTGCCGCCGGGACACCGTACTACGAGCAGTACTTC.

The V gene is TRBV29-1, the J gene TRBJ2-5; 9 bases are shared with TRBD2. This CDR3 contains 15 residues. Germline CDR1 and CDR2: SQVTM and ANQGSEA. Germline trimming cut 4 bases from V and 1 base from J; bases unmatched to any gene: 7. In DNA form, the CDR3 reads TGCAGCGTTGTTGATAGCGGGGGACTCCAAGAGACCCAGTACTTC. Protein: CSVVDSGGLQETQYF.

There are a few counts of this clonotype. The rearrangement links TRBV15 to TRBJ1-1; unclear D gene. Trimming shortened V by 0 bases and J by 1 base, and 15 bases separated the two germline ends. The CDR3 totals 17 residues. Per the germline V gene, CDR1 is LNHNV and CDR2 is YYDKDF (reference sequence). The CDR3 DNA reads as TGTGCCACCAGCAGAGATTCCCGCCCGGGCTCGAACACTGAAGCTTTCTTT. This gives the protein CATSRDSRPGSNTEAFF.

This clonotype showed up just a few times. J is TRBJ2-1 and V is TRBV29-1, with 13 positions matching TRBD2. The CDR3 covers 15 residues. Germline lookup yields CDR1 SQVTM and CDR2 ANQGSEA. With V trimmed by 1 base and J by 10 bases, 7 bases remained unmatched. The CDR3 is CSVEGGTSGTQEQFF. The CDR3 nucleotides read TGCAGCGTTGAAGGGGGGACTAGCGGGACTCAAGAGCAGTTCTTC.

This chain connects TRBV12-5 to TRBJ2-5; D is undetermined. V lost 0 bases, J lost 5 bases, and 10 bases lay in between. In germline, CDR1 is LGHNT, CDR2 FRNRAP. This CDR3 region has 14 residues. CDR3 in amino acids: CASGLVQGFETQYF. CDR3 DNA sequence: TGTGCTAGTGGTTTGGTACAAGGGTTCGAGACCCAGTACTTC.

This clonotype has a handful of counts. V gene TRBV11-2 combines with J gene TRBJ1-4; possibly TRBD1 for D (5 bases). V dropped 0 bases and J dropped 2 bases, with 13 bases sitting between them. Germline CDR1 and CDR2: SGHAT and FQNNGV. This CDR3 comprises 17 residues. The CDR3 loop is CASSLDLGPGTNEKLFF. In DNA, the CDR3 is TGTGCCAGCAGCTTAGATCTCGGGCCAGGGACTAATGAAAAACTGTTTTTT. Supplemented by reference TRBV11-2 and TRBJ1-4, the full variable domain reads EAGVAQSPRYKIIEKRQSVAFWCNPISGHATLYWYQQILGQGPKLLIQFQNNGVVDDSQLPKDRFSAERLKGVDSTLKIQPAKLEDSAVYLCASSLDLGPGTNEKLFFGSGTQLSVL.

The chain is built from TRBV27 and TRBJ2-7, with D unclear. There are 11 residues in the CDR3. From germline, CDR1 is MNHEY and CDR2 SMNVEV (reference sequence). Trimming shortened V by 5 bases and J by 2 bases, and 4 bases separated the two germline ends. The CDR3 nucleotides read TGTGCCAGCAGTGCCCCCTACGAGCAGTACTTC. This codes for CASSAPYEQYF.

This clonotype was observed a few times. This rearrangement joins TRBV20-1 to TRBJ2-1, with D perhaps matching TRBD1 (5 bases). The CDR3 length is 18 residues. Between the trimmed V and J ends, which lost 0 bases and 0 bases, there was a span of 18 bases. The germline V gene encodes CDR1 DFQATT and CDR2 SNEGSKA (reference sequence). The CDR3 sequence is CSARDTSLGRPSYNEQFF. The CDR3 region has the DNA TGCAGTGCTAGAGATACTTCCTTGGGGCGGCCCTCCTACAATGAGCAGTTCTTC.

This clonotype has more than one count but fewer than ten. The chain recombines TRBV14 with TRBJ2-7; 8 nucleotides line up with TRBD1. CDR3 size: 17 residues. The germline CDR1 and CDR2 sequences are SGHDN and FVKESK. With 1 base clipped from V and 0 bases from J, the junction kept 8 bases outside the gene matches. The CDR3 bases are TGTGCCAGCAGCCAAGGGACAGGGACGACCCCCTCCTACGAGCAGTACGTC. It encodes CASSQGTGTTPSYEQYV.

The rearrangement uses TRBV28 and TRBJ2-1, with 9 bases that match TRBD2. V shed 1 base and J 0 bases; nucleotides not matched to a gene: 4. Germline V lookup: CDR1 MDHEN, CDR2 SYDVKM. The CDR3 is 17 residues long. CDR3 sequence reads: CASSLSAAGGSYNEQFF. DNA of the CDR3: TGTGCCAGCAGTTTATCAGCAGCGGGAGGCTCCTACAATGAGCAGTTCTTC. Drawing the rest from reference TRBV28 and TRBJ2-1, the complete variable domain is DVKVTQSSRYLVKRTGEKVFLECVQDMDHENMFWYRQDPGLGLRLIYFSYDVKMKEKGDIPEGYSVSREKKERFSLILESASTNQTSMYLCASSLSAAGGSYNEQFFGPGTRLTVL.

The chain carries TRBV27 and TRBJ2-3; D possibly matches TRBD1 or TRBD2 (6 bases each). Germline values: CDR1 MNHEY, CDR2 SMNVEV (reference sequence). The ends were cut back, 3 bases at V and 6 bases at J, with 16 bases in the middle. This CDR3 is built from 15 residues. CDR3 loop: CASSLVYRGGDTQYF. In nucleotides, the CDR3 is TGTGCCAGCAGTTTGGTCTACCGAGGGGGGGATACGCAGTATTTT.

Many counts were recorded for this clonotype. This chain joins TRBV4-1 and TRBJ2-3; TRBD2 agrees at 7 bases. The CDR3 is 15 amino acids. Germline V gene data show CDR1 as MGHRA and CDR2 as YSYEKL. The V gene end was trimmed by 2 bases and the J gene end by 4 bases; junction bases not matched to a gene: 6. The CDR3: CASSQSLAVSDTQYF. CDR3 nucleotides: TGCGCCAGCAGCCAAAGTCTAGCGGTTTCAGATACGCAGTATTTT.

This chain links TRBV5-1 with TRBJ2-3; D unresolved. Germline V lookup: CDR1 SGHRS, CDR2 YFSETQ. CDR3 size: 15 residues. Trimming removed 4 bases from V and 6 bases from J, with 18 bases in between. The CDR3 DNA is TGCGCCAGCAGCGGAGAGAGTACTTGGGTTGATACGCAGTATTTT. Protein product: CASSGESTWVDTQYF.

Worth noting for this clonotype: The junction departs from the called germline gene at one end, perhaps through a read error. This CDR3 is CCARDQERGVLNEQFF. The CDR3 bases are TGCTGTGCTAGAGATCAGGAGCGGGGGGTCTTGAATGAGCAGTTCTTC. The V and J genes are TRBV20-1 and TRBJ2-1, with TRBD2 identical over 9 bases. The CDR3 contains 16 residues. Germline-derived CDR1 and CDR2 are DFQATT and SNEGSKA (reference sequence).

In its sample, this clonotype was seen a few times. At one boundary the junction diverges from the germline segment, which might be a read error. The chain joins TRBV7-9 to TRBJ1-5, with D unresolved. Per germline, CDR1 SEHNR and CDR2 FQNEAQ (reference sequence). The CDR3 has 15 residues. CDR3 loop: CASSLAGGSDQPQHF. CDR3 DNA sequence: TGTGCAAGCAGCTTAGCGGGCGGCAGCGATCAGCCCCAGCATTTT.

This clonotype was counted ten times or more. The CDR3 loop reads CASSQDGAGNNEKLFF. In DNA, the CDR3 is TGTGCCAGCAGCCAAGATGGGGCAGGAAATAATGAAAAACTGTTTTTT. The rearrangement joins TRBV4-2 to TRBJ1-4; possible D gene TRBD1, 5 bases. The CDR3 is 16 amino acids. Germline CDR1 reads LGHNA; CDR2 reads YNFKEQ. V lost 0 bases to trimming and J lost 4 bases, with 12 bases between them.

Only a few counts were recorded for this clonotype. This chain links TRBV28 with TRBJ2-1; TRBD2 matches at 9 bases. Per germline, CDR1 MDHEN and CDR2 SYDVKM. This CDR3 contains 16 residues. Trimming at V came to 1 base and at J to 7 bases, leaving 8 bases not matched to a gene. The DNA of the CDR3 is TGTGCCAGCAGTTTATCGGCTAGCGGGGTACGGAATGAGCAGTTCTTC. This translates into CASSLSASGVRNEQFF.